The rows below give T cell receptor beta chains drawn from one sample of a study of cytomegalovirus exposure and HLA in healthy donors. The assay was immunoSEQ multiplex PCR, and TCRdb's table has in-frame clones only and misses some. This table holds some 150,000 clones, approximately 78% found once. Sequencing input: PBMCs. The receptor source for this set is a woman aged 50 to 65 in good health and CMV-seropositive. Both conserved end residues are part of each CDR3. The order of the fields is CDR3 DNA, CDR3 protein, J gene, clone size, D gene, V gene. D genes are given only for firm matches. For some rows the clone size is stated as once, few or many, or as a class when expanded; others skip it.

CDR3 DNA: TGTGCCAGCGTTGTGACAGGCTCCTACGAGCAGTACTTC; CDR3 protein: CASVVTGSYEQYF; J gene: TRBJ2-7; clone size: .; D gene: .; V gene: TRBV6-5
CDR3 DNA: TGCGCCAGCAGCCAAGAGGCATACAGTGGGGCCTACGAGCAGTACTTC; CDR3 protein: CASSQEAYSGAYEQYF; J gene: TRBJ2-7; clone size: .; D gene: .; V gene: TRBV4-3
CDR3 DNA: TGCGCCAGCAGCGCAAGTCTAGCGGGGGTCGGAGAGCAGTACTTC; CDR3 protein: CASSASLAGVGEQYF; J gene: TRBJ2-7; clone size: .; D gene: TRBD2; V gene: TRBV5-1
CDR3 DNA: TGCGCCAGCAGCCTACAGGGCTACAATGAGCAGTTCTTC; CDR3 protein: CASSLQGYNEQFF; J gene: TRBJ2-1; clone size: .; D gene: .; V gene: TRBV5-1
CDR3 DNA: TGCGCCAGCAGCTTCTTTTCGGAGCCTGGGGCCAACGTCCTGACTTTC; CDR3 protein: CASSFFSEPGANVLTF; J gene: TRBJ2-6; clone size: once; D gene: .; V gene: TRBV5-1
CDR3 DNA: TGTGCCAGCAGCTCAGGGGCCTACACTGAAGCTTTCTTT; CDR3 protein: CASSSGAYTEAFF; J gene: TRBJ1-1; clone size: .; D gene: .; V gene: TRBV9
CDR3 DNA: TGCGCCAGCAGCCAGCGCGCCGTAGACACAGATACGCAGTATTTT; CDR3 protein: CASSQRAVDTDTQYF; J gene: TRBJ2-3; clone size: .; D gene: .; V gene: TRBV4-1
CDR3 DNA: TGTGCCAGCAGCCAAGGGCGGAACTACGAGCAGTACTTC; CDR3 protein: CASSQGRNYEQYF; J gene: TRBJ2-7; clone size: .; D gene: .; V gene: TRBV14
CDR3 DNA: TGTGCCAGCAGCCCCCTCCCAGCGGGATATAGCACAGATACGCAGTATTTT; CDR3 protein: CASSPLPAGYSTDTQYF; J gene: TRBJ2-3; clone size: .; D gene: TRBD2; V gene: TRBV7-3
CDR3 DNA: TGTGCCAGCAGCCGCGGGGACCCCATGAACACTGAAGCTTTCTTT; CDR3 protein: CASSRGDPMNTEAFF; J gene: TRBJ1-1; clone size: .; D gene: .; V gene: TRBV5-4
CDR3 DNA: TGTGCCAGCAGTTTAACTAGCGGGGGATCCTACGAGCAGTACTTC; CDR3 protein: CASSLTSGGSYEQYF; J gene: TRBJ2-7; clone size: .; D gene: TRBD2; V gene: TRBV27
CDR3 DNA: TGCGCCAGCAGCCCCTCAGGGGGCACCGGGGAGCTGTTTTTT; CDR3 protein: CASSPSGGTGELFF; J gene: TRBJ2-2; clone size: .; D gene: TRBD1; V gene: TRBV10-2
CDR3 DNA: TGTGCCAGCAGCACAACAGGGGCCCCGATTGAAAAACTGTTTTTT; CDR3 protein: CASSTTGAPIEKLFF; J gene: TRBJ1-4; clone size: .; D gene: .; V gene: TRBV21-1
CDR3 DNA: TGTGCCAGCAGCTTAGTGACAGGGGAGTATTCACCCCTCCACTTT; CDR3 protein: CASSLVTGEYSPLHF; J gene: TRBJ1-6; clone size: .; D gene: TRBD1; V gene: TRBV7-9
CDR3 DNA: TGTGCCAGCAGTTTCCGGGACAGGGGCTTGGGCTACACCTTC; CDR3 protein: CASSFRDRGLGYTF; J gene: TRBJ1-2; clone size: .; D gene: TRBD1; V gene: TRBV6-5
CDR3 DNA: TGTGCCAGCAGCTTAGGACTACAGGGGGCGGAAGGAAACACCATATATTTT; CDR3 protein: CASSLGLQGAEGNTIYF; J gene: TRBJ1-3; clone size: .; D gene: TRBD1; V gene: TRBV7-2
CDR3 DNA: TGCAGCGTTGTTGGCGGAGCGAACTATGGCTACACCTTC; CDR3 protein: CSVVGGANYGYTF; J gene: TRBJ1-2; clone size: .; D gene: .; V gene: TRBV29-1
CDR3 DNA: TGTGCCTGGAGTTTTTCCCCCCTCGGACAGGGGAAACCCCTCCACTTT; CDR3 protein: CAWSFSPLGQGKPLHF; J gene: TRBJ1-6; clone size: .; D gene: TRBD1; V gene: TRBV30